This T cell receptor (beta chain) was recovered during a study of blood T cell repertoires in COVID-19. Study as a whole: Specimens from acute and convalescent COVID-19 originated in the United States, Italy and Spain. T cells, B-cell-depleted T cells, or PBMCs supplied cDNA or gDNA.

In the authors' workflow: Amplifying reference gene primers gave estimates of nucleated cell counts. Sequencing used immunoSEQ multiplex PCR; TCRdb keeps in-frame clones, though not all of them. V, J and clone size reflect that table, while D and trimming were determined from the DNA. The table has 40,000 to 55,000 clones, about 90% seen once; the top ten hold roughly 6%. CDR1 and CDR2 (germline): SNHLY, FYNNEI. Trimming left V 6 bases short and J 2 bases short, with 11 bases between. CDR3 length equals 13 residues. This receptor was identified in a man between 70 and 80 years old with active COVID-19. The sequenced sample consisted of peripheral blood. J is TRBJ2-7 and V is TRBV2; maybe TRBD2 (5 bases). In DNA form, the CDR3 reads TGTGCCAGCAGGGGAGACGCTGCCTACGAGCAGTACTTC. Amino acid sequence: CASRGDAAYEQYF.